The entry below gives a single T cell receptor (beta chain) sequence along with its context. Antigen: not known. Treatment described: some 20 received Ad26.COV2.S at low or high dose, single or two shots; 5 received placebo; per-sample allocation not given. Material that was analyzed had been drawn on day 63 after the first vaccine or placebo injection. The shot given was an Ad26 vector that makes Wuhan-strain SARS-CoV-2 spike. The germline V gene encodes CDR1 SQVTM and CDR2 ANQGSEA. V was trimmed by 0 bases and J by 5 bases, leaving 7 bases between them. The CDR3 runs 12 residues. The sample is drawn from a study of Ad26.COV2.S vaccination and SARS-CoV-2 variants. In the study overall: A COV1001 Ad26.COV2.S trial-arm participant provided the sample. Whole-study results and caveats: Assessments of TCR breadth and depth may have underestimated the total T cell responses.

Assay used: immunoSEQ multiplex PCR; TCRdb lists only in-frame clones, some missing. The sample yields approximately 410,000 clones, about 90% seen once. V and J are TRBV29-1 and TRBJ1-2; no clear D gene. This receptor was taken from a person between 18 and 60 years old who received the Ad26.COV2.S COVID-19 vaccine or a placebo. The sample in question was peripheral blood, obtained in a trial of Ad26.COV2.S vaccine versus placebo. The CDR3 region is CSVEDNGYGYTF. In DNA, the CDR3 is TGCAGCGTTGAAGATAACGGATATGGCTACACCTTC.